This TCR beta chain was found in a study of blood T cell repertoires in COVID-19. Background on the study: Whether acute or convalescent, the COVID-19 samples came from the United States, Italy and Spain. T cells, B-cell-depleted T cells, or PBMCs supplied cDNA or gDNA.

The ends were cut back, 5 bases at V and 0 bases at J, with 14 bases in the middle. This CDR3 contains 16 residues. The V gene's germline CDR1 is MDHEN and CDR2 SYDVKM. The data were produced by immunoSEQ multiplex PCR, yet TCRdb's version contains in-frame clones alone and is incomplete. Here the sample spans about 43,000 clones, approximately 86% being singletons. This rearrangement joins TRBV28 to TRBJ2-4; D is unresolved. The sequence came from a man aged 55 to 70 with active COVID-19. Input material: peripheral blood. The CDR3 coding sequence is TGTGCCAGCAGTCTCGGTGGGCACATAGCCAAAAACATTCAGTACTTC. Amino acid sequence: CASSLGGHIAKNIQYF.